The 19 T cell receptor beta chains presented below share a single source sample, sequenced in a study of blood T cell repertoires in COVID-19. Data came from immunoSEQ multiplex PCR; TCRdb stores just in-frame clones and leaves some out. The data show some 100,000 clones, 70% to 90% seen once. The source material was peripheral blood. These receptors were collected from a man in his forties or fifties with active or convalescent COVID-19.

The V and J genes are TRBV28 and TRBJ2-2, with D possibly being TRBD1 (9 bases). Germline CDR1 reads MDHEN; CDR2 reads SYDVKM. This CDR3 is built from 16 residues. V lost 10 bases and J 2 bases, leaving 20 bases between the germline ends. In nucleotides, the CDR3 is TGTGCCACTCGTAGCGGGGACAGGGTTAACACCGGGGAGCTGTTTTTT. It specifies CATRSGDRVNTGELFF.

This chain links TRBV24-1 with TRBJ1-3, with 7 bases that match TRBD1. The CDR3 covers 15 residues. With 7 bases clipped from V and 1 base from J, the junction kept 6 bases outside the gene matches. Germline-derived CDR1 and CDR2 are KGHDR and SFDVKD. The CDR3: CATRGQIFSGNTIYF. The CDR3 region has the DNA TGTGCCACCAGGGGACAGATTTTTTCTGGAAACACCATATATTTT.

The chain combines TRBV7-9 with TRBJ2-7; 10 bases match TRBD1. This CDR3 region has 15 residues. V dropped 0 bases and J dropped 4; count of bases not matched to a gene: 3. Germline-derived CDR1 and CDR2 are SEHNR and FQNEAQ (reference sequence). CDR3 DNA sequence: TGTGCCAGCAGCTTAGCGACAGGGGGCAGGTACGAGCAGTACTTC. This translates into CASSLATGGRYEQYF.

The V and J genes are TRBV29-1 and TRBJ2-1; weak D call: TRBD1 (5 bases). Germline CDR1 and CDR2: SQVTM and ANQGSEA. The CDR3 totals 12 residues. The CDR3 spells CSLGPGRSEQFF. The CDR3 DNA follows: TGCAGTCTGGGGCCGGGCAGGAGTGAGCAGTTCTTC.

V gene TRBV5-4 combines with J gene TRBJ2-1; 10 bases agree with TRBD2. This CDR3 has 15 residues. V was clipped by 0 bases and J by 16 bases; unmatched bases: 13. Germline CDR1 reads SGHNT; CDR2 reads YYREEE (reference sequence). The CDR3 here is CASSLEGATSGTHFF. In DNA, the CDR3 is TGTGCCAGCAGCTTGGAGGGGGCAACTAGCGGGACCCACTTCTTC.

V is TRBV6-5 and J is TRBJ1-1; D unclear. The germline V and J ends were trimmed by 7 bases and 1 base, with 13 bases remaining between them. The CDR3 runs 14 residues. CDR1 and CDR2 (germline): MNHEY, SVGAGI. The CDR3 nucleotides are TGTGCCAGCACCTTCCGGAGGCAGAACACTGAAGCTTTCTTT. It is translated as CASTFRRQNTEAFF.

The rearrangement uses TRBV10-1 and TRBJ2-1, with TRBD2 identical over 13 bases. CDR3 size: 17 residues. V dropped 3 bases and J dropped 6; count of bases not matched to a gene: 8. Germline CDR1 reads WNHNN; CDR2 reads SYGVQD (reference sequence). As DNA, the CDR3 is TGCGCCAGCAGTGATGGGGGAGGACTAGCGGGAGTCAATGAGCAGTTCTTC. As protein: CASSDGGGLAGVNEQFF.

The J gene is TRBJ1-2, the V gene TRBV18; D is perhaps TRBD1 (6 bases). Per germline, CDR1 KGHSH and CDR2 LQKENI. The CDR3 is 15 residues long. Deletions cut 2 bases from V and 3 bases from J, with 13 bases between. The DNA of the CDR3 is TGTGCCAGCTCACCAGGGAACAGGGTGGACTATGGCTACACCTTC. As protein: CASSPGNRVDYGYTF.

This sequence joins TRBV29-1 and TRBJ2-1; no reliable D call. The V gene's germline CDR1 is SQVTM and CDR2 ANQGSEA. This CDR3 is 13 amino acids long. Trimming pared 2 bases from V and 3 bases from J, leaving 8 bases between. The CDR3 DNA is TGCAGCGTTGAACCCCACAGCTACAATGAGCAGTTCTTC. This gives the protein CSVEPHSYNEQFF.

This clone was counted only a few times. The CDR3 DNA reads TGTGCCAGCAGCTTATTCGCCCTAGCGGGAGGGAAGGCCTACGAGCAGTACTTC. It encodes CASSLFALAGGKAYEQYF. This chain links TRBV11-2 with TRBJ2-7; 12 positions agree with TRBD2. V shed 2 bases and J 2 bases; nucleotides not matched to a gene: 10. Per germline, CDR1 SGHAT and CDR2 FQNNGV. The CDR3 runs to 18 residues.

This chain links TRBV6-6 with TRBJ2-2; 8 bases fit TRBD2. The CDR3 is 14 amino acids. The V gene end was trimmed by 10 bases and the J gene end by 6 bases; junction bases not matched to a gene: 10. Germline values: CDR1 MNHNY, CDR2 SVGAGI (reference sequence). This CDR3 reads CATRGLVGPGELFF. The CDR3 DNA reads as TGTGCCACCCGGGGACTAGTCGGGCCCGGGGAGCTGTTTTTT.

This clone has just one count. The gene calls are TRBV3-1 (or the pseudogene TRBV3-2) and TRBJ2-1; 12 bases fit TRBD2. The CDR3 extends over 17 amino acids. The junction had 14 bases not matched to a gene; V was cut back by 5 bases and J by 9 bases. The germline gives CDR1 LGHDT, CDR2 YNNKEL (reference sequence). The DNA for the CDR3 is TGTGCCAGCAGCTTTCGACTAGCGGGAGCTGAGGGCGGTGAGCAGTTCTTC. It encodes CASSFRLAGAEGGEQFF.

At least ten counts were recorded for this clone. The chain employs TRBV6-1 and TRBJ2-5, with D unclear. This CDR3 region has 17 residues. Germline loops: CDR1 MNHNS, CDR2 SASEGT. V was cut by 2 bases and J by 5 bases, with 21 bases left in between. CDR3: CASSESPLHLGPETQYF. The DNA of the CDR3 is TGTGCCAGCAGTGAAAGCCCTTTACACCTAGGCCCGGAGACCCAGTACTTC.

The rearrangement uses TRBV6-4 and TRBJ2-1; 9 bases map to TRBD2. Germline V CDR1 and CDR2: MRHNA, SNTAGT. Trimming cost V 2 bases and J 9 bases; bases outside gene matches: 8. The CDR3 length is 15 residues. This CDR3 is CASSDPGLAIGEQFF. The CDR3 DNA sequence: TGTGCCAGCAGTGACCCGGGACTAGCAATTGGTGAGCAGTTCTTC.

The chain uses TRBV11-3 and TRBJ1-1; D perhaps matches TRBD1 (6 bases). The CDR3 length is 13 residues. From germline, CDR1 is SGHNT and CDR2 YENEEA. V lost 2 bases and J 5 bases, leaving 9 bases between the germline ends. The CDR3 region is CASSLSDRTEAFF. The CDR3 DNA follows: TGTGCCAGCAGCTTAAGTGACAGGACTGAAGCTTTCTTT.

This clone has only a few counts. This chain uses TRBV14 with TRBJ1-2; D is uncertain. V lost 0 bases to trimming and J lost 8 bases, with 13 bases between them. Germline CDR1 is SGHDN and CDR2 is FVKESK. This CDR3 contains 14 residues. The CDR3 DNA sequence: TGTGCCAGCAGCCAAGACGGCAGACACCGCGGCTACACCTTC. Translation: CASSQDGRHRGYTF. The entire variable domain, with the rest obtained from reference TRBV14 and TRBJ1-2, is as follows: EAGVTQFPSHSVIEKGQTVTLRCDPISGHDNLYWYRRVMGKEIKFLLHFVKESKQDESGMPNNRFLAERTGGTYSTLKVQPAELEDSGVYFCASSQDGRHRGYTFGSGTRLTVV.

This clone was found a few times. The CDR3 region is CASSQAAGTGGGNTIYF. CDR3 coding DNA: TGTGCCAGCAGCCAAGCTGCCGGGACAGGGGGAGGAAACACCATATATTTT. V gene TRBV4-2 combines with J gene TRBJ1-3, with TRBD1 matching 11 bases. Per the germline V gene, CDR1 is LGHNA and CDR2 is YNFKEQ. The CDR3 contains 17 residues. Losses at the gene ends were 1 base for V and 4 bases for J; bases not matched to a gene: 6.

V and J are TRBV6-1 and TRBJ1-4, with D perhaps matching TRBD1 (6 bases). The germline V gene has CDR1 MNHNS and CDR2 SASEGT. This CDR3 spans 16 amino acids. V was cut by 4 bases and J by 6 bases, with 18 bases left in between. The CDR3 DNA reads TGTGCCAGCAGTGGGGGGGGCCGGCTAGGGGATGAAAAACTGTTTTTT. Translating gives CASSGGGRLGDEKLFF.

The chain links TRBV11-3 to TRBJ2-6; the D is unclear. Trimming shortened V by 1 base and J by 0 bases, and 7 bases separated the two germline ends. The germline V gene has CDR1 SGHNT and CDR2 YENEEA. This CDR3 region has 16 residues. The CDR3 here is CASSLGSFSGANVLTF. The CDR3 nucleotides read TGTGCCAGCAGCTTAGGGAGTTTCTCTGGGGCCAACGTCCTGACTTTC.